This T cell receptor beta chain is drawn from a study of cytomegalovirus exposure and HLA in healthy donors (dated by TCRdb to between 2016 and 2019). Notes on the research overall: An earlier analysis of fewer than 750 of the donors reported under 300 Gb of sequence data and about 120 million unique TCR beta sequences obtained from some 200 million T cells. To decide whether each TCR beta V gene segment behaved as functional or pseudogenic, an earlier analysis of 587 of the donors relied on high-throughput TCR beta sequencing. To predict cytomegalovirus infection status, the study combined high-throughput TCR immunosequencing, statistical association of individual TCRs with disease status, and machine learning. Using immunosequencing, the study profiled T cell repertoires from 550 to 750 subjects and related those repertoires to cytomegalovirus serostatus. Every discovery cohort repertoire had been produced on one sequencing platform. The later analysis used no new phenotypic data to find candidate immune exposures, relying instead on TCR beta sequences and their occurrence across donors. Besides the first cohort of around 670 subjects, a separate validation cohort made up of over 95 different subjects was used. The study aimed to test whether cataloging public T cell receptors could reveal signatures of past pathogen exposure. A later analysis re-examined previously published TCR beta repertoires from just over 650 donors and added high-resolution HLA genotyping to investigate patterns of TCR occurrence. Across some 400 genotyped donors of the cohort, an average of approximately 240,000 unique TCR beta nucleotide sequences per donor were sequenced, and approximately 17% of those sequences were non-productive. Alongside the repertoire data, information on donor age, sex, ethnicity and CMV serostatus was compiled. Both class I and class II loci were covered by HLA typing, at four-digit resolution. Because of strong linkage in the cohort, roughly five DR-DQ haplotypes were treated as single units for association and clustering. Of the 300 to 450 genotyped donors, 80% to 90% were placed in the genetic ancestry cluster associated with self-reported Caucasian donors. In a later genetic analysis, genome-wide SNP genotypes for about 65% of the roughly 700 donors were used, and that subset was treated as a discovery cohort. About 320 gigabases of sequencing data and some 85 million unique TCR sequences were included in an early release covering 500 to 750 HLA-typed donors. The number of donors typed differed by locus, with about 620-630 for A, B, C, DRB1 and DQB1, roughly 520 for DQA1, over 600 for DPA1, and 472 for DPB1.

As regards this clone: Its cognate antigen has yet to be identified. No much larger clonotype is one base removed from it; base qualities were not supplied.

Libraries were constructed by the immunoSEQ multiplex PCR assay. A mixture of 60 forward primers for TCR Vbeta segments and 13 reverse primers for TCR Jbeta segments was used in the multiplex PCR. A multiplex PCR assay on genomic DNA amplified the CDR3 region of rearranged TCR beta genes. On the Illumina HiSeq System, the amplified TCR beta libraries were sequenced as 87-base-pair reads. Per the original workflow: Across the 670 or so repertoires, a later analysis counted around 80 million unique TCR beta chains, 9.5 million to 13 million of which were shared by at least two donors. A nearest-neighbor algorithm error-corrected the raw reads and collapsed the reads into unique sequences, merging closely related sequences to remove PCR and sequencing errors. V, D and J gene segments were assigned by aligning CDR3 sequences to IMGT reference sequences. For a sequence to be retained, at least a six-nucleotide match to both a V gene segment and a J gene segment was required. A rearrangement counted as productive if the CDR3 had no stop codons and remained in frame with V and J, and every other rearrangement counted as non-productive. CDR3 was defined according to IMGT convention as the region running from the second conserved V-encoded cysteine to the conserved J-encoded phenylalanine. The earlier analysis of a few hundred of the donors excluded any sequence lacking an unambiguous match to a single V gene segment. An earlier analysis of 500 to 600 of the donors classified V segments as functional when productive rearrangements were above 56.7% and as segregating when the standard deviation between donors was above 5%. A statistical classification framework was built for diagnosing cytomegalovirus status from the catalog of TCR beta chain sequences. In a later analysis, V and J genes were assigned by comparing TCR nucleotide sequences against IMGT/GENE-DB human TR gene sequences. In a later analysis, CDR3 sequences and most-parsimonious VDJ recombination scenarios were assigned using the TCRdist pipeline. In a later analysis, each TCR beta chain was defined by its CDR3 amino acid sequence together with its V-gene family, and reads lacking a unique V-gene family were excluded. As a way to deal with suspected cross-contamination and a sequencing artifact, a later analysis dropped more than 500 nucleotide sequences that were highly shared and had low generation probability. In a later analysis, a clonal expansion index for each public chain was calculated from normalized within-repertoire ranks of inferred template counts. In a later analysis, generation probabilities were computed with a VDJ recombination model fitted to out-of-frame rearrangements, and the resulting probabilities were checked against IGoR. In a later analysis, TCR-TCR, TCR-HLA and TCR-CMV co-occurrence was scored with hypergeometric tests, and a repertoire-size bias correction was applied to TCR pairs. To estimate false discovery rates, a later analysis permuted the HLA or CMV assignments 20 times. In a later analysis, co-occurring TCRs were grouped using DBSCAN, and TCRdist sequence similarity was added for clustering within HLA-allele-positive subsets. For co-occurrence clustering, repertoires with fewer than 30,000 or more than 120,000 public chains were excluded, along with roughly five repertoires with anomalous nucleotide sharing. TCRdb stores this immuneACCESS table with in-frame sequences only. Part of the clones is absent; in the studies checked, under half of the shortfall reflects unresolved V genes, and no reason is known for the rest. V, J and clone size are taken as reported in that table, and D and trimming were inferred from the DNA itself. The sample records 150,000 to 180,000 clones, about 80% of which are singletons. Around 4.1% of the sample goes to the ten largest clones.

In total, about 650 healthy bone marrow donors made up the cohort. At the time of sampling, all cohort members were nominally healthy, though unrecorded immune exposures were likely present. The donor tested CMV seronegative and was one of the 352 seronegative cohort members. Each donor provided a peripheral blood sample, and peripheral blood mononuclear cells were used for TCR beta sequencing. The Qiagen DNeasy Blood Extraction Kit was used to extract genomic DNA from the blood cell samples. Study-wide conclusions, independent of this receptor: An association between a missense DCLRE1C variant and V-gene and J-gene trimming of TCR beta chains was found in a later genetic analysis and replicated in an independent cohort. According to a later analysis, TCR association rates differed among HLA loci, with DRB1 alleles showing the most associated TCRs and HLA-C alleles showing the fewest. For the cohort, immune exposure information was limited to CMV serostatus. Sequencing depth was assumed to be roughly uniform across donors in the presence/absence analyses, though that assumption may not hold. According to the authors, the approach could potentially be generalized to other disease states and immunological phenotypes. The earlier analysis of some 540 of the donors excluded 15 to 20 rarely observed V segments, including chromosome 9 orphons, because counts were too low. This cohort had only TCR beta chains sequenced, and the lack of alpha or paired-chain data limited which features could be detected. In a later analysis, several top co-occurrence clusters were reported to appear linked to parvovirus B19, influenza, CMV and Epstein-Barr virus. The sequencing pipeline was judged likely to have produced a cluster of highly shared sequence variants as a technical artifact. In the study, 150 to 200 TCR beta chains were listed as associated with cytomegalovirus. A later analysis found that most CMV-associated TCR beta chains appeared HLA-restricted, with HLA associations seemingly driven largely by CMV exposure. When HLA alleles, especially DR and DQ, strongly co-occurred, attributing TCR associations to individual alleles was difficult. An earlier analysis of 587 of the donors showed that most TCR beta V segments appeared in productive rearrangements either about 90% or about 30% of the time, which broadly matched IMGT annotations. Because HLA typing was unavailable for some donors at each locus, only the typed subset was used in association tests. Across donors, most TCR sequences were observed very rarely, whereas some public TCRs were present in many individuals. According to a later genetic analysis, donors in an Asian-associated ancestry cluster had fewer N-insertions in productive TCRs than the roughly 660-donor mean. In a later analysis, 15,000 to 20,000 TCR beta sequences were associated with specific HLA alleles at a false discovery rate of 0.05. A further reported finding was that TCR beta sequences accurately predicted the HLA-A and HLA-B alleles for most subjects in the first cohort. In vitro tests confirmed that three of the cytomegalovirus-associated TCR beta chains recognize cytomegalovirus antigens. A later analysis found that HLA-associated TCR beta chains were more clonally expanded and had lower generation probabilities than equally common non-associated chains. Correlated functional status among segregating V segments might reflect linkage disequilibrium, but an unknown experimental factor could not be ruled out. The classifier was reported to diagnose cytomegalovirus status with high specificity and sensitivity in both the original and validation cohorts.

Input material: PBMCs. This sequence was found in a middle-aged woman in good health and CMV-seronegative.

The base sequence is TGTGCCAGCTGCGAGAGTATAGTGAACACTGAAGCTTTCTTT. This codes for CASCESIVNTEAFF. This sequence uses TRBV6-1 and TRBJ1-1; no D gene is confidently identified. V drops 8 bases and J drops 0 bases, leaving 13 bases in between. The germline V gene provides CDR1 MNHNS and CDR2 SASEGT. The CDR3 covers 14 residues, taking in both the cysteine and the phenylalanine. Only the CDR3 part of the read is kept: 42 bases, read in frame from the first base.